These 28 T cell receptor beta chains share one sample of origin, sequenced in a study of radiotherapy plus CTLA-4 blockade in lung cancer. Sequencing used immunoSEQ multiplex PCR; TCRdb keeps in-frame clones, though not all of them. This sample has more than 90,000 clones, with 81% found just once. Specimen: peripheral blood, collected from a patient treated with radiotherapy plus ipilimumab. These receptor sequences come from a human donor with non-small cell lung cancer that progressed on radiotherapy plus ipilimumab. Some clones in this sample may be carry-over from other donors' samples.

The chain employs TRBV5-6 and TRBJ1-3, with D tentatively TRBD1 (6 bases). Trimming took 1 base from V and 14 from J, leaving 16 bases between them. The CDR3 is made up of 13 amino acids. Germline V gene data show CDR1 as SGHDT and CDR2 as YYEEEE. The DNA of the CDR3 is TGTGCCAGCAGCTTGAGCGGGGGGCCCTGGGTATATTTT. Translating it yields CASSLSGGPWVYF.

The DNA of the CDR3 is TGTGCCAGCAGCTTAGTGGGCCCGCTCCTGCAGGAAAAACTGTTTTTT. Protein sequence: CASSLVGPLLQEKLFF. The gene calls are TRBV7-2 and TRBJ1-4; D call uncertain. There are 16 residues in the CDR3. V gave up 1 base and J gave up 8 bases, with 17 bases separating them. The germline V gene has CDR1 SGHTA and CDR2 FQGNSA.

This clone has just a few counts. The chain couples TRBV10-3 to TRBJ1-1, with D maybe TRBD1 (6 bases). Trimming removed 5 bases from V and 4 bases from J, with 17 bases in between. The germline V gene has CDR1 ENHRY and CDR2 SYGVKD. The CDR3 is 15 residues long. CDR3 nucleotides: TGTGCCATCAGTCCTACCAAACAGGGTCGCACTGAAGCTTTCTTT. This sequence encodes CAISPTKQGRTEAFF.

The chain combines TRBV5-8 with TRBJ1-2; tentatively, D is TRBD1 (5 bases). CDR3 size: 14 residues. Trimming pared 0 bases from V and 8 bases from J, leaving 14 bases between. CDR1 and CDR2 from the germline V gene are SGHTS and YDEGEE. This chain's CDR3 is CASSLGPGVEGYTF. The CDR3 nucleotides are TGTGCCAGCAGCTTGGGGCCGGGGGTGGAAGGCTACACCTTC.

This clone has just a few counts. V and J are TRBV5-4 and TRBJ1-2, with no clear D. This CDR3 is built from 12 residues. Trimming took 3 bases from V and 8 from J, leaving 11 bases between them. Looked up from germline, CDR1 is SGHNT and CDR2 is YYREEE (reference sequence). CDR3 in amino acids: CASSYLGRGYTF. CDR3 DNA sequence: TGTGCCAGCAGCTACCTAGGACGGGGCTACACCTTC.

This clone was seen only once. The germline gene is not matched at one end of the junction; a read error may be the cause. Additional DNA sequences in this sample encode the identical CDR3. The chain has TRBV6-5 and TRBJ2-3; 9 bases match TRBD2. The V gene's germline CDR1 is MNHEY and CDR2 SVGAGI. This CDR3 comprises 15 residues. This CDR3 reads CASSYYSGGTDTQYF. The CDR3, as DNA: TGTGCCAGCAGTTACTATAGCGGGGGCACAGATACGCAGTACTTT.

This clone has only a few counts. The V call is TRBV20-1, the J call TRBJ2-1; D uncertain. The CDR3 has 11 residues. Trimming removed 3 bases from V and 10 bases from J, with 10 bases in between. CDR1 is DFQATT and CDR2 is SNEGSKA in the germline V gene (reference sequence). The CDR3 DNA follows: TGCAGTGCTAGGACGGATCGAGAGCAGTTCTTC. Translation: CSARTDREQFF.

The rearrangement joins TRBV2 to TRBJ2-3; tentative D call: TRBD2 (5 bases). Looked up from germline, CDR1 is SNHLY and CDR2 is FYNNEI. Between the trimmed V and J ends, which lost 7 bases and 6 bases, there was a span of 11 bases. The length of the CDR3 is 12 residues. CDR3 protein: CASTPSGDTQYF. The CDR3 nucleotides are TGTGCCAGCACGCCCTCGGGGGATACGCAGTATTTT.

The J gene is TRBJ2-1, the V gene TRBV4-2; tentative D call: TRBD2 (6 bases). Germline loops: CDR1 LGHNA, CDR2 YNFKEQ. Trimming left V 2 bases short and J 16 bases short, with 15 bases between. The CDR3 is 12 residues long. The CDR3 here is CASSQREDPEFF. Written as DNA, the CDR3 is TGTGCCAGCAGCCAAAGGGAGGACCCAGAATTCTTC.

With respect to this clone: The sample holds other DNA sequences that translate to the same CDR3. The chain links TRBV5-1 to TRBJ1-1, with D perhaps matching TRBD1 (6 bases). Germline lookup yields CDR1 SGHRS and CDR2 YFSETQ. This CDR3 region has 13 residues. V was shortened by 4 bases and J by 1 base, with 8 bases between the two germline ends. CDR3 protein: CASSLTGNTEAFF. The DNA of the CDR3 is TGCGCCAGCAGCCTGACAGGGAACACTGAAGCTTTCTTT.

This clone was found once. The rearrangement joins TRBV29-1 to TRBJ2-3; 11 nucleotides align to TRBD2. V shed 4 bases and J 2 bases; nucleotides not matched to a gene: 2. In germline, CDR1 is SQVTM, CDR2 ANQGSEA. This CDR3 is built from 14 residues. The CDR3 region has the DNA TGCAGCGTTGGACTAGCGGGGTCCACAGATACGCAGTATTTT. This codes for CSVGLAGSTDTQYF.

The sample holds a few counts of this clone. The chain joins TRBV2 to TRBJ2-5, with D possibly being TRBD2 (5 bases). The CDR3 consists of 13 residues. V lost 7 bases and J lost 1, with 10 bases in between. Germline values: CDR1 SNHLY, CDR2 FYNNEI. The CDR3 DNA reads TGTGCCAGCATCCGGGATTCCCAAGAGACCCAGTACTTC. As protein: CASIRDSQETQYF. Together with reference TRBV2 and TRBJ2-5, the CDR3 gives the full variable domain: EPEVTQTPSHQVTQMGQEVILRCVPISNHLYFYWYRQILGQKVEFLVSFYNNEISEKSEIFDDQFSVERPDGSNFTLKIRSTKLEDSAMYFCASIRDSQETQYFGPGTRLLVL.

This clone has more than one count but fewer than ten. The rearrangement uses TRBV5-1 and TRBJ1-2; no firm D call. The CDR3 covers 14 residues. V was trimmed by 6 bases and J by 7 bases, leaving 19 bases between them. Germline lookup yields CDR1 SGHRS and CDR2 YFSETQ. CDR3 sequence reads: CASTESHPQAGYTF. CDR3 bases: TGCGCCAGCACGGAAAGTCACCCCCAGGCTGGCTACACCTTC.

This clone occurred a few times. The rearrangement uses TRBV29-1 and TRBJ1-2; D unclear. The CDR3 has 13 residues. Germline CDR1 reads SQVTM; CDR2 reads ANQGSEA. Trimming took off 6 bases at V and 4 bases at J, with 15 bases between the two ends. CDR3 protein: CSVRGPNVYGYTF. The DNA for the CDR3 is TGCAGCGTGCGGGGTCCCAACGTCTATGGCTACACCTTC.

The chain carries TRBV29-1 and TRBJ1-2; 9 nucleotides agree with TRBD1. Germline lookup yields CDR1 SQVTM and CDR2 ANQGSEA. After removal of 6 bases from V and 5 bases from J, the junction contained 7 bases not matched to a gene. The CDR3 contains 13 residues. DNA for the CDR3: TGCAGCGTCGCTCCGGGACAGGGATATGGCTACACCTTC. Protein sequence: CSVAPGQGYGYTF.

This chain joins TRBV13 and TRBJ1-1, with D unresolved. The germline V gene encodes CDR1 PRHDT and CDR2 FYEKMQ (reference sequence). The CDR3 totals 17 residues. Trimming took 6 bases from V and 1 from J, leaving 21 bases between them. CDR3 sequence (DNA): TGTGCCAGCAGATTCCGAGTCAGCCAAGCTAGGAACACTGAAGCTTTCTTT. Its translation is CASRFRVSQARNTEAFF.

The chain carries TRBV19 and TRBJ1-2; 11 bases match TRBD1. This CDR3 has 15 residues. From germline, CDR1 is LNHDA and CDR2 SQIVND (reference sequence). The V gene end was trimmed by 5 bases and the J gene end by 8 bases; junction bases not matched to a gene: 10. The CDR3 sequence is CASSASGQGVRGYTF. For the CDR3, the DNA is TGTGCCAGTAGTGCATCGGGACAGGGGGTCCGAGGCTACACCTTC.

This clone was seen a few times. The rearrangement uses TRBV10-3 and TRBJ1-2, with D unclear. V lost 0 bases, J lost 4 bases, and 12 bases lay in between. The length of the CDR3 is 15 residues. Germline CDR1 reads ENHRY; CDR2 reads SYGVKD. The CDR3 coding sequence is TGTGCCATCAGTGAGTCCGCCGGGCAGCCCTATGGCTACACCTTC. Residues: CAISESAGQPYGYTF.

This chain joins TRBV7-3 and TRBJ1-6; no clear D gene. V was shortened by 2 bases and J by 6 bases, with 8 bases between the two germline ends. Germline loops: CDR1 SGHTA, CDR2 FQGTGA. The CDR3 length is 14 residues. CDR3 nucleotide sequence: TGTGCCAGCAGCTTAGGGTCGCTTAATTCACCCCTCCACTTT. The encoded protein is CASSLGSLNSPLHF.

V and J are TRBV9 and TRBJ1-4; a possible D gene is TRBD1 (5 bases). V dropped 4 bases and J dropped 5 bases, with 15 bases sitting between them. CDR1 is SGDLS and CDR2 is YYNGEE in the germline V gene. This CDR3 contains 15 residues. The CDR3 DNA is TGTGCCAGCAGCCGGACGACAGACACAAATGAAAAACTGTTTTTT. This gives the protein CASSRTTDTNEKLFF. Variable domain in full (rest from reference TRBV9 and TRBJ1-4): DSGVTQTPKHLITATGQRVTLRCSPRSGDLSVYWYQQSLDQGLQFLIQYYNGEERAKGNILERFSAQQFPDLHSELNLSSLELGDSALYFCASSRTTDTNEKLFFGSGTQLSVL.

This clone was seen once. This chain joins TRBV23-1 and TRBJ1-5; a weak D match, TRBD1 (6 bases). TRBV23-1 is an ORF; its function is uncertain. V was pared by 0 bases and J by 4 bases, with 16 bases between. There are 17 residues in the CDR3. CDR3 residues: CASSQSGPRDINQPQHF. CDR3 coding DNA: TGCGCCAGCAGTCAATCGGGTCCAAGGGACATTAATCAGCCCCAGCATTTT.

V gene TRBV5-8 combines with J gene TRBJ2-2; no definite D call. In germline, CDR1 is SGHTS, CDR2 YDEGEE. The V end was cut by 0 bases, the J end by 7 bases, with 10 bases between. The CDR3 has 14 amino acids. As DNA, the CDR3 is TGTGCCAGCAGCTTGGGCCAGCCAGACGGGGAGCTGTTTTTT. Residues: CASSLGQPDGELFF.

This clone was detected a few times. V gene TRBV12-2 combines with J gene TRBJ1-3. TRBV12-2 is an annotated pseudogene. This CDR3 region has 19 residues. The CDR3 bases are TGTGCAAGTCGTACGCCGGGGGGCTTTCAGGGGCCTCTTGGAAACACCATATATTTT. It is translated as CASRTPGGFQGPLGNTIYF.

The genes are TRBV5-1 and TRBJ2-1; D is uncertain. The CDR3 is made up of 12 amino acids. CDR1 and CDR2 (germline): SGHRS, YFSETQ. V lost 0 bases, J lost 8 bases, and 6 bases lay in between. The CDR3 DNA reads TGCGCCAGCAGCTTGGAGTTCGATGAGCAGTTCTTC. Protein product: CASSLEFDEQFF.

The V and J genes are TRBV11-1 and TRBJ2-7; no definite D call. This CDR3 region has 13 residues. The ends were cut back, 3 bases at V and 8 bases at J, with 14 bases in the middle. Germline CDR1 SGHAT, CDR2 FQDESV (reference sequence). The CDR3 protein is CASSFSPTLQQYF. As DNA, the CDR3 is TGTGCCAGCAGCTTCAGCCCAACCTTACAGCAGTACTTC.

CDR3 amino acids: CSVDKPRQGFYGYTF. CDR3 bases: TGCAGCGTCGATAAACCACGACAGGGGTTCTATGGCTACACCTTC. The rearrangement joins TRBV29-1 to TRBJ1-2, with TRBD1 identical over 8 bases. The germline CDR1 and CDR2 sequences are SQVTM and ANQGSEA. The CDR3 runs 15 residues. The V and J ends lost 6 bases and 4 bases, in that order; junction bases with no gene match: 13.

The rearrangement joins TRBV6-1 to TRBJ2-2, with a weak D call TRBD2 (5 bases). V lost 2 bases to trimming and J lost 3 bases, with 10 bases between them. The CDR3 has 15 amino acids. The germline V gene has CDR1 MNHNS and CDR2 SASEGT. The CDR3 region is CASSESRADTGELFF. In DNA form, the CDR3 reads TGTGCCAGCAGTGAATCGAGGGCCGACACCGGGGAGCTGTTTTTT.

The chain is built from TRBV18 and TRBJ2-1; 8 bases are shared with TRBD2. The V segment lost 5 bases and the J segment 3 bases; nucleotides outside the gene matches: 15. The CDR3 is 18 residues long. Germline V gene data show CDR1 as KGHSH and CDR2 as LQKENI. In DNA form, the CDR3 reads TGTGCCAGCTCAAACCCTAAGACCGGGACTAGTGGCTACAATGAGCAGTTCTTC. This sequence encodes CASSNPKTGTSGYNEQFF.